The 10 T cell receptor beta chains below come from one sample, sequenced in a study of blood T cells in healthy people across ages. The second PCR ran roughly 7 to 11 cycles with a sample-barcoded 5' primer and J-beta primers. Using its own MiXCR run on the 5' RACE reads, TCRdb lists one record per CDR3 protein. This sample has approximately 960,000 distinct CDR3 sequences, with 25% to 35% found just once. The same data also went into a second study, on T cells of mothers and their children.

The sequencing sample was made of blood. These receptors were collected from a woman aged 40 to 50 in good health.

The chain links TRBV30 to TRBJ1-2, with D maybe TRBD1 (5 bases). The CDR3 covers 14 residues. Germline CDR1 reads GTSNPN; CDR2 reads SVGIG (reference sequence). Trimming took off 5 bases at V and 5 bases at J, with 18 bases between the two ends. CDR3 sequence (DNA): TGTGCCTGGGATGGGGAGGGGAATCCTTATGGCTACACCTTC. The encoded protein is CAWDGEGNPYGYTF.

V is TRBV10-2 and J is TRBJ2-5; no firm D call. V lost 11 bases, J lost 2 bases, and 15 bases lay in between. Germline V gene lookup returns CDR1 WSHSY and CDR2 SAAADI. The CDR3 is 13 residues long. The CDR3 loop is CAGTRRPQETQYF. DNA for the CDR3: TGCGCCGGCACGCGGCGGCCTCAAGAGACCCAGTACTTC.

On this clonotype: Being one base from a much bigger clone, this may be a read error. The gene calls are TRBV12-3 or TRBV12-4 and TRBJ2-1; 9 positions agree with TRBD1. The CDR3 runs to 18 residues. CDR3 nucleotides: TGTACCAGCAGTTATACAGGGGGCGCTTCGCGTGGGTTCTATGAGCAGTTCTTC. Its translation: CTSSYTGGASRGFYEQFF.

Worth noting for this clonotype: A much more abundant neighbour one base away suggests this may be a read error. The rearrangement uses TRBV12-3 or TRBV12-4 and TRBJ1-6; maybe TRBD1 (5 bases). This CDR3 contains 14 residues. Trimming removed 1 base from V and 11 bases from J, with 12 bases in between. The CDR3 loop reads CASSLVGDHPPLHF. In nucleotides, the CDR3 is TGTGCCAGCAGTTTAGTGGGGGATCACCCACCCCTCCACTTT.

This clonotype turned up a few times. The chain is built from TRBV2 and TRBJ1-6; 9 bases fit TRBD1. V lost 6 bases, J lost 7 bases, and 7 bases stayed unmatched. Germline V gene lookup returns CDR1 SNHLY and CDR2 FYNNEI. This CDR3 contains 15 residues. CDR3 nucleotide sequence: TGTGCCAGCAGAGCCCAGACAGGGGGAAATTCACCCCTCCACTTT. Its translation: CASRAQTGGNSPLHF.

This chain joins TRBV5-6 and TRBJ2-5; possible D gene TRBD2, 6 bases. The J call is doubtful: the DNA matches TRBJ2-7 better. This CDR3 has 14 residues. Germline V gene sequence: CDR1 SGHDT, CDR2 YYEEEE. CDR3 sequence: CASSWGEGAYEQYF. CDR3 DNA: TGTGCCAGCAGCTGGGGGGAAGGGGCGTACGAGCAGTACTTC.

At least ten counts were recorded for this clonotype. The V gene is TRBV9, the J gene TRBJ2-1; either TRBD1 or TRBD2 may fit D (6 bases each). Trimming removed 0 bases at V and 8 bases at J, with 18 bases between. The CDR3 extends over 16 amino acids. CDR1 and CDR2 (germline): SGDLS, YYNGEE. The CDR3 here is CASSVDEGGSGDEQFF. The CDR3 DNA reads TGTGCCAGCAGCGTAGATGAGGGGGGCTCTGGCGATGAGCAGTTCTTC.

This clonotype was found a few times. The J gene is TRBJ2-3, the V gene TRBV29-1; maybe TRBD1 (5 bases). Germline V gene data show CDR1 as SQVTM and CDR2 as ANQGSEA. V lost 4 bases, J lost 3 bases, and 8 bases lay in between. The CDR3 is 12 amino acids. CDR3 region: CSVGQSTDTQYF. The CDR3 DNA follows: TGCAGCGTTGGACAGAGTACAGATACGCAGTATTTT.

The genes are TRBV13 and TRBJ2-5, with D perhaps TRBD1 or TRBD2 (5 bases each). This CDR3 region has 13 residues. The germline V gene encodes CDR1 PRHDT and CDR2 FYEKMQ (reference sequence). Trimming pared 0 bases from V and 11 bases from J, leaving 13 bases between. The CDR3 region is CASSLGGRREQYF. The CDR3 nucleotides are TGTGCCAGCAGCTTAGGAGGGCGCAGGGAGCAGTACTTC.

This clonotype was counted a few times. The rearrangement joins TRBV21-1 to TRBJ1-2; no check of the table's D call, TRBD1, against the DNA was made. TRBV21-1 is a listed pseudogene. The CDR3 is made up of 12 amino acids. CDR3 sequence (DNA): TGTGCCAGCCCGGGACCTAACTATGGCTACACCTTC. It is translated as CASPGPNYGYTF.